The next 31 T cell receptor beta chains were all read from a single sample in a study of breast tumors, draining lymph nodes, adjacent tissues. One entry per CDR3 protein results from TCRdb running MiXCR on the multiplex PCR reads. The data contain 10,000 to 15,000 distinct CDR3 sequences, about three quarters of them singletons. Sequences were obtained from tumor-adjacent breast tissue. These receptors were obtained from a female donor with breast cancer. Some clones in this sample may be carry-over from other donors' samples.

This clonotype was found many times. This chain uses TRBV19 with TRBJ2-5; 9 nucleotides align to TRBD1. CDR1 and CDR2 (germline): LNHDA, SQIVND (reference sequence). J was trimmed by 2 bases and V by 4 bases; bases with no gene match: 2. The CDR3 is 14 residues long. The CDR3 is CASSRDRVQETQYF. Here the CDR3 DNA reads TGTGCCAGTAGTAGGGACAGGGTTCAAGAGACCCAGTACTTC.

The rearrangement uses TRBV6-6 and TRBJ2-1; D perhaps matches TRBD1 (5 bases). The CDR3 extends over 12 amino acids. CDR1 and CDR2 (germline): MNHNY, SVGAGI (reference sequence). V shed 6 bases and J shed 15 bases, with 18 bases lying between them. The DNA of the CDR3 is TGTGCCAGCAGCCCAGGGTCCCGCGTATGGTTCTTC. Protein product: CASSPGSRVWFF.

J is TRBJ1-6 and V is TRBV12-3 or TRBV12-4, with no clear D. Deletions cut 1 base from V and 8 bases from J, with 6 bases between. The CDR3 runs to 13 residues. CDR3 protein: CASSLGRDSPLHF. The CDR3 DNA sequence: TGTGCCAGCAGTTTAGGGAGAGATTCACCCCTCCACTTT.

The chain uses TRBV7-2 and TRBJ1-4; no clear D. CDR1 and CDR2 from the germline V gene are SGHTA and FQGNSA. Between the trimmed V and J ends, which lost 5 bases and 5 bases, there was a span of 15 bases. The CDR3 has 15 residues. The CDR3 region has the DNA TGTGCCAGCAGCGTCGACGGATTTATCAATGAAAAACTGTTTTTT. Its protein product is CASSVDGFINEKLFF.

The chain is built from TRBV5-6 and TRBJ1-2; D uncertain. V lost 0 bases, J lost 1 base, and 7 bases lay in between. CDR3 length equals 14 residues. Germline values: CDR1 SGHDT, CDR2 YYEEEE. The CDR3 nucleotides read TGTGCCAGCAGCTTGGATTTTGGTAACTATGGCTACACCTTC. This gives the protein CASSLDFGNYGYTF.

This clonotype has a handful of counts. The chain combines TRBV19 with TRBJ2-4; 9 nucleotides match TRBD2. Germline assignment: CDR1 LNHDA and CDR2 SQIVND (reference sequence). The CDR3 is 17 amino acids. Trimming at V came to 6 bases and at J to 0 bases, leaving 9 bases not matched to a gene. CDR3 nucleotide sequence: TGTGCCAGTAGAGGGCTAGCGGGATCTCTAGCCAAAAACATTCAGTACTTC. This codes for CASRGLAGSLAKNIQYF.

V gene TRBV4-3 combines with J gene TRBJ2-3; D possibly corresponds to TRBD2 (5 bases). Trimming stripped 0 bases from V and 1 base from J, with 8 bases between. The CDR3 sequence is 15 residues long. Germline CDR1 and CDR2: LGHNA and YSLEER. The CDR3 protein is CASSQDLRGTDTQYF. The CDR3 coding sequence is TGCGCCAGCAGCCAAGATTTGCGGGGCACAGATACGCAGTATTTT.

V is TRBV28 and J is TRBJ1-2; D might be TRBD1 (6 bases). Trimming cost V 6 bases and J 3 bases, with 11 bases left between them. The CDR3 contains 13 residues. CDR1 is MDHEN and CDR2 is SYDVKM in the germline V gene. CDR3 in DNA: TGTGCCAGCAGAGGAGGGGGGGACTATGGCTACACCTTC. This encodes CASRGGGDYGYTF.

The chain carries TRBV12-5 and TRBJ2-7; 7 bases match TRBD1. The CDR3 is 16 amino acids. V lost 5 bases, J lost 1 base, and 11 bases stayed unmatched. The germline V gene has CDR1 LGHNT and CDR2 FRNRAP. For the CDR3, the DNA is TGTGCTAGTGGTCGATCCCGACAGGGTGCTTCCTACGAGCAGTACTTC. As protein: CASGRSRQGASYEQYF.

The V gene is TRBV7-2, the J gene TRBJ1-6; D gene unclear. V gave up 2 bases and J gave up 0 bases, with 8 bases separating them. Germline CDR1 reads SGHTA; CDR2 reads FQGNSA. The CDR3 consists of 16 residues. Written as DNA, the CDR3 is TGTGCCAGCAGCTTAATTGGGAGCTCCTATAATTCACCCCTCCACTTT. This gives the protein CASSLIGSSYNSPLHF.

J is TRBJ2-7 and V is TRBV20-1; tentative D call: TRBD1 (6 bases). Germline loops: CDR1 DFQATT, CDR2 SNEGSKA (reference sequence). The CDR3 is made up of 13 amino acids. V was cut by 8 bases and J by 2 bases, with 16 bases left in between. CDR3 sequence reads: CSSPAQGPYEQYF. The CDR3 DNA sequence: TGCAGTTCCCCTGCACAGGGTCCCTACGAGCAGTACTTC.

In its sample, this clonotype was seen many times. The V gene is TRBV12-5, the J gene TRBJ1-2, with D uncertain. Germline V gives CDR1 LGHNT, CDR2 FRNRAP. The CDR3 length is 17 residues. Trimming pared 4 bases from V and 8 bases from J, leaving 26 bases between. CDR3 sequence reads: CASGYQLTTNRGRGYTF. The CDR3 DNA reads TGTGCTAGTGGTTATCAATTAACGACGAATCGCGGCCGGGGCTACACCTTC.

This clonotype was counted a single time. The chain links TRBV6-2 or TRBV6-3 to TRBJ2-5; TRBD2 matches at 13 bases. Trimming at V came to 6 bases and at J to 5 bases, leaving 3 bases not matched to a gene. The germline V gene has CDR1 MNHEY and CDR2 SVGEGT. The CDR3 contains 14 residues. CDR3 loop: CASRTSGRSETQYF. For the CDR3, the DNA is TGTGCCAGCAGGACTAGCGGGAGGTCGGAGACCCAGTACTTC.

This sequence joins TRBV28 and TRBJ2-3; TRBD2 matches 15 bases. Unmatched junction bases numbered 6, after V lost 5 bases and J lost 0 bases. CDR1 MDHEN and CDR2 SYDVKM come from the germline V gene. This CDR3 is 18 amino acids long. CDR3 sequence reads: CASSPGTSGRPSTDTQYF. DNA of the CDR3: TGTGCCAGCAGTCCCGGGACTAGCGGGAGGCCTAGCACAGATACGCAGTATTTT. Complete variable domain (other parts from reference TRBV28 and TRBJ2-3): DVKVTQSSRYLVKRTGEKVFLECVQDMDHENMFWYRQDPGLGLRLIYFSYDVKMKEKGDIPEGYSVSREKKERFSLILESASTNQTSMYLCASSPGTSGRPSTDTQYFGPGTRLTVL.

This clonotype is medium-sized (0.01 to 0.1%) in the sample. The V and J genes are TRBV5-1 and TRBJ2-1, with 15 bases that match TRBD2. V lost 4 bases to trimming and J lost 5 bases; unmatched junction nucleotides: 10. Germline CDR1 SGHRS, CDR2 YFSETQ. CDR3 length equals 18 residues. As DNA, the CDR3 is TGCGCCAGCAGCCAAGGACTAGCGGGAGGGCCAAGTAACAATGAGCAGTTCTTC. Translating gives CASSQGLAGGPSNNEQFF.

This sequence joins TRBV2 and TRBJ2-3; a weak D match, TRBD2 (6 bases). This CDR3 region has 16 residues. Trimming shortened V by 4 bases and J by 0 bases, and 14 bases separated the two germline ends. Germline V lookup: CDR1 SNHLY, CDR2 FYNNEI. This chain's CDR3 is CASSASPSASTDTQYF. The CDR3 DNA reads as TGTGCCAGCAGTGCCTCCCCTAGCGCCAGCACAGATACGCAGTATTTT.

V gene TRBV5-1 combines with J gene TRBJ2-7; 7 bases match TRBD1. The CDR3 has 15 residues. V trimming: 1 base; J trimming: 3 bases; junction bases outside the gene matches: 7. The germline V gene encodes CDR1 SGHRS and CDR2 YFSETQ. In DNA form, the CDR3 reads TGCGCCAGCAGCTTGATGCTGGGACAGAACTACGAGCAGTACTTC. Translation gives CASSLMLGQNYEQYF.

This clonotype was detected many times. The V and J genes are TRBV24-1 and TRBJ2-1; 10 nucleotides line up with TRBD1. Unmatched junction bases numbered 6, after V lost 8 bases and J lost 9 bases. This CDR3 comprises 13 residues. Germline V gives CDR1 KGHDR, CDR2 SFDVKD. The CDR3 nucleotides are TGTGCCACCACCCGGACAGGGGGGGGTGAGCAGTTCTTC. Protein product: CATTRTGGGEQFF.

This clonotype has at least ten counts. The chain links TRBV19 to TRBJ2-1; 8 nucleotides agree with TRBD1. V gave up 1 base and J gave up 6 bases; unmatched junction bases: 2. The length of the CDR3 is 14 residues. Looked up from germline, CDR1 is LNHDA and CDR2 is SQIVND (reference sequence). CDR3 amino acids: CASSIVTGGNEQFF. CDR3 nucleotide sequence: TGTGCCAGTAGTATAGTAACAGGGGGCAATGAGCAGTTCTTC.

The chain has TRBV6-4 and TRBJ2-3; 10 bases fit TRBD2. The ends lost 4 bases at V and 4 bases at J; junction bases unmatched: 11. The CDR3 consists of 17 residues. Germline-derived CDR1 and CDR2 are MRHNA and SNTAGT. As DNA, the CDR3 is TGTGCCAGCAGTGCTGCTAGCGGGAGATTTCCCCCAGATACGCAGTATTTT. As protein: CASSAASGRFPPDTQYF.

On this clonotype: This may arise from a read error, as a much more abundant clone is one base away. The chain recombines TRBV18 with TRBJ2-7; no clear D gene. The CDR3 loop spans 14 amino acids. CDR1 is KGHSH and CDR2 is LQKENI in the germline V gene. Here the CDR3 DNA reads TGTGCCAACTCACCGACCGGATTTGAGTACGAGCAGTACTTC. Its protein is CANSPTGFEYEQYF.

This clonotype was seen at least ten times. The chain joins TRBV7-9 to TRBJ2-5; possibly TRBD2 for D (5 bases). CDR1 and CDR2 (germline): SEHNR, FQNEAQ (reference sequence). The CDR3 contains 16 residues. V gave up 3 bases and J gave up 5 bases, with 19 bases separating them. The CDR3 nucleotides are TGTGCCAGCAGCTTCGGGGTGGCTAGCCCAAGGGAGACCCAGTACTTC. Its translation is CASSFGVASPRETQYF.

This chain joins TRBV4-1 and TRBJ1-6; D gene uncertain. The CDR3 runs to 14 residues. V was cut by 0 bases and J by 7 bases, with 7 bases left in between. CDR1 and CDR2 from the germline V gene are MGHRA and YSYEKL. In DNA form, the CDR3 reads TGCGCCAGCAGCCAAGACGTCAGGAATTCACCCCTCCACTTT. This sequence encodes CASSQDVRNSPLHF.

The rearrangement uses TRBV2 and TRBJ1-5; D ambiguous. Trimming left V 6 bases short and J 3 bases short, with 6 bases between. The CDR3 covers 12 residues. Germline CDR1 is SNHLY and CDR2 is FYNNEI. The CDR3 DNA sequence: TGTGCCAGCAGGGATTACAATCAGCCCCAGCATTTT. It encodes CASRDYNQPQHF.

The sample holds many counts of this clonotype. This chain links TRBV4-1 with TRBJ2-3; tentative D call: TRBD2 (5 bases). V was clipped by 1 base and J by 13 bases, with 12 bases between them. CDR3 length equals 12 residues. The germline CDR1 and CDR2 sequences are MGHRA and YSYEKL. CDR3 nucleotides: TGCGCCAGCAGCCAAGCGGAGGCCCCGGAGTATTTT. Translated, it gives CASSQAEAPEYF.

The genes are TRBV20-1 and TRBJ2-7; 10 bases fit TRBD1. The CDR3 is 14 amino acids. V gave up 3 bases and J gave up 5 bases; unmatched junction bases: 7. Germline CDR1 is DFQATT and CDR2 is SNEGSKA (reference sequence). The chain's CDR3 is CSARLGDRGNEQYF. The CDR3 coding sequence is TGCAGTGCTAGGCTAGGGGACAGGGGCAACGAGCAGTACTTC.

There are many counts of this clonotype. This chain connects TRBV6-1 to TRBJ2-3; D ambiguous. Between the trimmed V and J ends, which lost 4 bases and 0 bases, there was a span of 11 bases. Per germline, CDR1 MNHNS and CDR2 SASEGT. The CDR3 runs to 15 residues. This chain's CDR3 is CASSGVLSSTDTQYF. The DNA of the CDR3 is TGTGCCAGCAGTGGGGTTCTTTCTAGCACAGATACGCAGTATTTT.

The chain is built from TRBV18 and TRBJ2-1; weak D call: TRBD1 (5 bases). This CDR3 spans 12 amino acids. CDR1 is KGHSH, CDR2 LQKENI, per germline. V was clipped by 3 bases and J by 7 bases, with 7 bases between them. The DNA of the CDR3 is TGTGCCAGCTCACCTTCAGGGAATGAGCAGTTCTTC. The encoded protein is CASSPSGNEQFF. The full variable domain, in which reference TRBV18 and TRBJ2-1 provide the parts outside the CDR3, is NAGVMQNPRHLVRRRGQEARLRCSPMKGHSHVYWYRQLPEEGLKFMVYLQKENIIDESGMPKERFSAEFPKEGPSILRIQQVVRGDSAAYFCASSPSGNEQFFGPGTRLTVL.

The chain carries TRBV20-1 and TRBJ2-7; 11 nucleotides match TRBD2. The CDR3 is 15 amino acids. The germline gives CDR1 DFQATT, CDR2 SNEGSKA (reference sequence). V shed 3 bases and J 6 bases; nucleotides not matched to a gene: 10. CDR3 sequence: CSASSGLAGGSEQYF. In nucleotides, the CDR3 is TGCAGTGCTAGTTCGGGGCTAGCGGGAGGAAGCGAGCAGTACTTC.

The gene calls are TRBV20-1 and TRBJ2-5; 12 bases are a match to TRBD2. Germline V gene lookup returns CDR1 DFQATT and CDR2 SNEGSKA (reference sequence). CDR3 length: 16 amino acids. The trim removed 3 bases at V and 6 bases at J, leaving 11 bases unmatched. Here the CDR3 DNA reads TGCAGTGCTAGGACGACTAGCGGGAGCGGGGGGCAGACCCAGTACTTC. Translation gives CSARTTSGSGGQTQYF.

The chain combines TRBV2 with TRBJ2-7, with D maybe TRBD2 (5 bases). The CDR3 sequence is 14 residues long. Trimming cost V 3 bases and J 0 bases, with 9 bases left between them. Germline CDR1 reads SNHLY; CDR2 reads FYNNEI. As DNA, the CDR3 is TGTGCCAGCAGTGAGAGGGTATTCTCCTACGAGCAGTACTTC. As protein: CASSERVFSYEQYF.